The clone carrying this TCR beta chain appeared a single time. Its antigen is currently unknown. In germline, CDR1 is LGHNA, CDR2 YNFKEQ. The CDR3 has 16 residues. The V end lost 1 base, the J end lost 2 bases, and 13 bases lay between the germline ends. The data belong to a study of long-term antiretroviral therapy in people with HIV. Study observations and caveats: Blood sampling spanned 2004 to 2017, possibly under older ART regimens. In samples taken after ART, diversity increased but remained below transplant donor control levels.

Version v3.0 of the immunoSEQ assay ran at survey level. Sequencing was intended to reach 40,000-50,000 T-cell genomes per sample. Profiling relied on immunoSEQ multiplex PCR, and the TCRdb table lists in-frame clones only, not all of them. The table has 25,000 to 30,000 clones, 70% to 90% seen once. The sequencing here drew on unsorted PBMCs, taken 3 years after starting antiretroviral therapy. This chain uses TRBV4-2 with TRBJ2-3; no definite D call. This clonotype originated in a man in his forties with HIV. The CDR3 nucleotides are TGTGCCAGCAGCCAAGGATTAGGCCGATCCACAGATACGCAGTATTTT. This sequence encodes CASSQGLGRSTDTQYF.